This TCR beta chain was identified during a study of cytomegalovirus exposure and HLA in healthy donors. Study-level results: Among immune exposure information, only CMV serostatus was available.

PCR primers comprised 60 Vbeta and 13 Jbeta primers. Repertoires were generated with immunoSEQ multiplex PCR, while TCRdb's copy carries only in-frame clones and drops some. The table shows 150,000 to 200,000 clones, with roughly four fifths occurring only once. Germline CDR1 is WSHSY and CDR2 is SAAADI. This CDR3 contains 14 residues. V was cut by 1 base and J by 7 bases, with 13 bases left in between. Donors had nominal health at sampling but likely had unrecorded immune exposures. Concerning this clone itself: Its antigen is still unknown.

This TCR was recovered from a man between 18 and 35 years old in good health and CMV-seronegative. Source material: PBMCs. The V call is TRBV10-2, the J call TRBJ2-5; maybe TRBD2 (5 bases). The chain's CDR3 is CASSELASGMTQYF. CDR3 coding DNA: TGCGCCAGCAGTGAGTTAGCCAGCGGCATGACCCAGTACTTC.